This is a list of T cell receptor beta chains from one sample in a study of cytomegalovirus exposure and HLA in healthy donors. Sequenced by immunoSEQ multiplex PCR; TCRdb stores in-frame clones only, minus some. The sample contains roughly 200,000 clones, 78% of which appear only once. Sequenced input: PBMCs. These TCRs come from a female donor in good health and CMV-seronegative. The CDR3 runs from the conserved cysteine through the conserved F or W. The D gene is left open where the match is weak. The size of a clone is reported for some rows only, either as once, few or many, or as a class for expanded clones.

-	TRBV5-1	TRBD1	TRBJ2-3	CASSQGDPRTDTQYF	TGCGCCAGCAGCCAGGGGGACCCGCGCACAGATACGCAGTATTTT
-	TRBV4-3	TRBD1	TRBJ1-6	CASSQNRGYNSPLHF	TGCGCCAGCAGCCAAAACAGGGGCTATAATTCACCCCTCCACTTT
-	TRBV4-3	-	TRBJ1-2	CASSQELTGGLYGYTF	TGCGCCAGCAGCCAAGAACTTACGGGAGGACTCTATGGCTACACCTTC
-	TRBV6-1	TRBD2	TRBJ2-1	CASSDRTSGRPSRGVNEQFF	TGTGCCAGCAGTGACCGGACTAGCGGGAGGCCGTCGAGGGGAGTCAATGAGCAGTTCTTC
-	TRBV18	-	TRBJ1-4	CASSPQGRNEKLFF	TGTGCCAGCTCACCGCAGGGGAGAAATGAAAAACTGTTTTTT
-	TRBV2	TRBD1	TRBJ1-5	CASSAGTGGWQPQHF	TGTGCCAGCAGCGCCGGGACAGGGGGCTGGCAGCCCCAGCATTTT
medium-sized	TRBV5-4	-	TRBJ2-7	CASSPQTGAYEQYF	TGTGCCAGCAGCCCTCAGACAGGAGCCTACGAGCAGTACTTC
-	TRBV2	-	TRBJ2-7	CASKDRPSSYEQYF	TGTGCCAGCAAAGACAGGCCCAGCTCCTACGAGCAGTACTTC
-	TRBV11-2	-	TRBJ2-1	CASSLVGGGLGEQFF	TGTGCCAGCAGCTTAGTTGGGGGGGGCCTTGGGGAGCAGTTCTTC
-	TRBV2	-	TRBJ1-1	CASSRKSVRRATEAFF	TGTGCCAGCAGCAGAAAGTCGGTCAGGAGGGCCACTGAAGCTTTCTTT
few	TRBV30	TRBD1	TRBJ1-1	CAWQRDRGQRTEAFF	TGTGCCTGGCAGAGGGACAGGGGGCAGAGGACTGAAGCTTTCTTT
-	TRBV18	-	TRBJ1-5	CASSRTGNQPQHF	TGTGCCAGCTCCCGGACAGGCAATCAGCCCCAGCATTTT
-	TRBV29-1	-	TRBJ1-1	CSVEEWRVGGTEAFF	TGCAGCGTTGAAGAGTGGCGGGTAGGAGGAACTGAAGCTTTCTTT
-	TRBV6-4	TRBD2	TRBJ2-3	CASRAGGPADTQYF	TGTGCCAGCAGGGCGGGAGGGCCAGCAGATACGCAGTATTTT
few	TRBV7-2	-	TRBJ1-1	CASSPGGQVNTEAFF	TGTGCCAGCAGCCCGGGGGGCCAGGTGAACACTGAAGCTTTCTTT
-	TRBV6-5	-	TRBJ2-3	CASSRGDTQYF	TGTGCCAGCTCCCGGGGGGATACGCAGTATTTT
-	TRBV27	-	TRBJ2-1	CASSSSSSYNEQFF	TGTGCCAGCAGTTCGTCGAGCTCCTACAATGAGCAGTTCTTC
-	TRBV2	-	TRBJ2-2	CASSRTATAGELFF	TGTGCCAGCAGTAGGACAGCCACCGCCGGGGAGCTGTTTTTT
-	TRBV9	-	TRBJ1-6	CASSVGETATNSPLHF	TGTGCCAGCAGCGTAGGTGAGACAGCAACTAATTCACCCCTCCACTTT
-	TRBV27	-	TRBJ2-7	CASSLGQRAYEQYF	TGTGCCAGCAGTTTGGGACAGCGGGCCTACGAGCAGTACTTC
-	TRBV4-1	-	TRBJ2-3	CASSQALLDTQYF	TGCGCCAGCAGCCAAGCACTGTTAGATACGCAGTATTTT
-	TRBV27	-	TRBJ2-7	CASSPPHSYEQYF	TGTGCCAGCAGCCCCCCCCACTCCTACGAGCAGTACTTC